One sample yielded the 24 T cell receptor beta chains listed below, sequenced in a study of blood T cell repertoires in COVID-19. The table came from immunoSEQ multiplex PCR; TCRdb's copy has only in-frame clones and leaves some out. The table shows 250,000 to 300,000 clones, with roughly 90% occurring only once. Input material: peripheral blood. Every receptor here comes from a woman in her thirties with COVID-19, enrolled during active disease.

This rearrangement joins TRBV9 to TRBJ1-4; the D gene is possibly TRBD1 (6 bases). CDR1 SGDLS and CDR2 YYNGEE come from the germline V gene. Deletions cut 2 bases from V and 4 bases from J, with 21 bases between. The CDR3 covers 18 residues. Written as DNA, the CDR3 is TGTGCCAGCAGCGTCCACCCCGACAGGATGGGGGTTAATGAAAAACTGTTTTTT. This gives the protein CASSVHPDRMGVNEKLFF.

The chain links TRBV19 to TRBJ2-1, with D possibly matching TRBD2 (6 bases). The CDR3 is made up of 18 amino acids. Trimming took off 3 bases at V and 0 bases at J, with 18 bases between the two ends. Germline V gene data show CDR1 as LNHDA and CDR2 as SQIVND (reference sequence). CDR3 region: CASSMVDRGRSSYNEQFF. The CDR3 bases are TGTGCCAGTAGTATGGTGGACCGAGGGAGGAGCTCCTACAATGAGCAGTTCTTC. Looking up the rest from reference TRBV19 and TRBJ2-1 gives the full variable domain: DGGITQSPKYLFRKEGQNVTLSCEQNLNHDAMYWYRQDPGQGLRLIYYSQIVNDFQKGDIAEGYSVSREKKESFPLTVTSAQKNPTAFYLCASSMVDRGRSSYNEQFFGPGTRLTVL.

CDR3 sequence (DNA): TGTGCCAGCAGCCCAGGGACAGGGGAGCAGTACTTC. This translates into CASSPGTGEQYF. The chain carries TRBV5-4 and TRBJ2-7, with 9 bases aligning to TRBD1. In germline, CDR1 is SGHNT, CDR2 YYREEE (reference sequence). CDR3 length: 12 amino acids. The V gene end was trimmed by 4 bases and the J gene end by 7 bases; junction bases not matched to a gene: 3.

The J gene is TRBJ2-1, the V gene TRBV10-3; 11 nucleotides agree with TRBD1. The CDR3 totals 14 residues. The germline V gene encodes CDR1 ENHRY and CDR2 SYGVKD. J gave up 9 bases and V 4 bases, and 5 bases lay outside the gene matches. The chain's CDR3 is CAISGWTGGIEQFF. The CDR3 DNA reads as TGTGCCATCAGTGGGTGGACAGGGGGCATTGAGCAGTTCTTC.

The genes are TRBV9 and TRBJ1-6; D remains ambiguous. The CDR3 spans 14 residues. Deletions cut 0 bases from V and 7 bases from J, with 8 bases between. The germline V gene encodes CDR1 SGDLS and CDR2 YYNGEE. CDR3 in DNA: TGTGCCAGCAGCGTAGGTCCGGGGAATTCACCCCTCCACTTT. Its protein product is CASSVGPGNSPLHF. Based on the CDR3 plus reference TRBV9 and TRBJ1-6, the full variable domain is DSGVTQTPKHLITATGQRVTLRCSPRSGDLSVYWYQQSLDQGLQFLIQYYNGEERAKGNILERFSAQQFPDLHSELNLSSLELGDSALYFCASSVGPGNSPLHFGNGTRLTVT.

The chain links TRBV28 to TRBJ2-3; possibly TRBD2 for D (5 bases). Germline V gives CDR1 MDHEN, CDR2 SYDVKM. V shed 6 bases and J shed 3 bases, with 19 bases lying between them. This CDR3 region has 16 residues. CDR3 sequence reads: CASSSRAPRGTDTQYF. CDR3 nucleotides: TGTGCCAGCAGCTCCCGGGCCCCCCGAGGGACAGATACGCAGTATTTT. The variable domain in full, completed from reference TRBV28 and TRBJ2-3, reads DVKVTQSSRYLVKRTGEKVFLECVQDMDHENMFWYRQDPGLGLRLIYFSYDVKMKEKGDIPEGYSVSREKKERFSLILESASTNQTSMYLCASSSRAPRGTDTQYFGPGTRLTVL.

This chain connects TRBV19 to TRBJ1-3; D unclear. This CDR3 is built from 12 residues. The germline V and J ends were trimmed by 8 bases and 0 bases, with 5 bases remaining between them. The germline V gene encodes CDR1 LNHDA and CDR2 SQIVND (reference sequence). CDR3 nucleotides: TGTGCCAGTGGGAGCTCTGGAAACACCATATATTTT. It encodes CASGSSGNTIYF.

CDR3 protein: CATSDPRGTPGDTQYF. The CDR3 nucleotides read TGTGCCACCAGTGATCCGCGGGGGACTCCGGGAGATACGCAGTATTTT. This chain connects TRBV24-1 to TRBJ2-3, with TRBD2 identical over 7 bases. Germline CDR1 KGHDR, CDR2 SFDVKD. The CDR3 sequence is 16 residues long. Trimming took 3 bases from V and 5 from J; bases not matched to a gene: 10.

The V and J genes are TRBV5-6 and TRBJ1-6; possible D gene TRBD1, 6 bases. The CDR3 extends over 15 amino acids. V lost 5 bases to trimming and J lost 9 bases, with 18 bases between them. Germline V lookup: CDR1 SGHDT, CDR2 YYEEEE. The DNA of the CDR3 is TGTGCCAGCAGGAGCCTCCCGGGGGGGCTTTCACCCCTCCACTTT. Its translation: CASRSLPGGLSPLHF.

The chain carries TRBV29-1 and TRBJ1-1, with 11 bases fitting TRBD1. Per the germline V gene, CDR1 is SQVTM and CDR2 is ANQGSEA. This CDR3 region has 13 residues. J was trimmed by 11 bases and V by 4 bases; bases with no gene match: 9. CDR3 nucleotide sequence: TGCAGCGTTGGGCCAGCTGGGACAGGGGGGGCTTTCTTT. Protein: CSVGPAGTGGAFF. Combining the CDR3 with reference TRBV29-1 and TRBJ1-1 gives the whole variable domain SAVISQKPSRDICQRGTSLTIQCQVDSQVTMMFWYRQQPGQSLTLIATANQGSEATYESGFVIDKFPISRPNLTFSTLTVSNMSPEDSSIYLCSVGPAGTGGAFFGQGTRLTVV.

J is TRBJ2-2 and V is TRBV12-3 or TRBV12-4; D is unresolved. CDR3 length equals 13 residues. The V end was cut by 10 bases, the J end by 1 base, with 10 bases between. CDR3 nucleotide sequence: TGTGCCACCGCCGTCGGGAACACCGGGGAGCTGTTTTTT. It is translated as CATAVGNTGELFF.

J is TRBJ1-3 and V is TRBV18, with D perhaps matching TRBD1 (5 bases). The CDR3 is 17 residues long. Germline CDR1 and CDR2: KGHSH and LQKENI. The V gene lost 3 bases and the J gene lost 3 bases, with 18 bases spanning the gap. The CDR3 protein is CASSPGTEFGYGNTIYF. The CDR3 nucleotides are TGTGCCAGCTCACCTGGGACTGAGTTTGGATATGGAAACACCATATATTTT.

The chain is built from TRBV5-5 and TRBJ1-1, with D unclear. Germline V gives CDR1 SGHKS, CDR2 YYEKEE (reference sequence). The V and J ends lost 3 bases and 4 bases respectively, with 10 bases between them. CDR3 length: 13 residues. The CDR3: CASSYLYGTEAFF. The DNA of the CDR3 is TGTGCCAGCAGCTATTTATACGGCACTGAAGCTTTCTTT.

J is TRBJ2-1 and V is TRBV11-2; TRBD1 matches 8 bases. The CDR3 is 16 residues long. The V and J ends lost 1 base and 0 bases, in that order; junction bases with no gene match: 2. CDR1 is SGHAT, CDR2 FQNNGV, per germline. CDR3 coding DNA: TGTGCCAGCAGCTTAGGACAGGGGAGCTCCTACAATGAGCAGTTCTTC. Protein sequence: CASSLGQGSSYNEQFF.

This rearrangement joins TRBV28 to TRBJ2-1; D may be TRBD2 (6 bases). The CDR3 loop spans 14 amino acids. Per the germline V gene, CDR1 is MDHEN and CDR2 is SYDVKM. The V end lost 6 bases, the J end lost 4 bases, and 13 bases lay between the germline ends. The CDR3 protein is CASRGTPAYNEQFF. Here the CDR3 DNA reads TGTGCCAGCAGGGGGACTCCAGCTTACAATGAGCAGTTCTTC. The full variable domain, its missing parts supplied by reference TRBV28 and TRBJ2-1, is DVKVTQSSRYLVKRTGEKVFLECVQDMDHENMFWYRQDPGLGLRLIYFSYDVKMKEKGDIPEGYSVSREKKERFSLILESASTNQTSMYLCASRGTPAYNEQFFGPGTRLTVL.

The rearrangement joins TRBV3-1 (or the pseudogene TRBV3-2) to TRBJ2-7; D gene ambiguous. This CDR3 is built from 14 residues. Deletions cut 0 bases from V and 4 bases from J, with 10 bases between. The germline V gene encodes CDR1 LGHDT and CDR2 YNNKEL (reference sequence). CDR3 sequence (DNA): TGTGCCAGCAGCCAAGATCCAGATAAGTACGAGCAGTACTTC. This codes for CASSQDPDKYEQYF.

The V and J genes are TRBV10-3 and TRBJ1-1, with D uncertain. The germline CDR1 and CDR2 sequences are ENHRY and SYGVKD. CDR3 length: 13 residues. The ends were cut back, 5 bases at V and 2 bases at J, with 9 bases in the middle. The CDR3 spells CAISYTANTEAFF. The CDR3 DNA reads TGTGCCATCAGTTATACAGCTAACACTGAAGCTTTCTTT.

The gene calls are TRBV2 and TRBJ1-6, with D possibly TRBD1 on 6 matching bases. This CDR3 has 14 residues. CDR1 is SNHLY and CDR2 is FYNNEI in the germline V gene. Trimming took 8 bases from V and 6 from J, leaving 14 bases between them. DNA for the CDR3: TGTGCCAGCGAGAGGGGGAGGGGTAATTCACCCCTCCACTTT. This codes for CASERGRGNSPLHF.

V and J are TRBV19 and TRBJ2-7, with 7 bases aligning to TRBD2. The CDR3 spans 13 residues. CDR1 LNHDA and CDR2 SQIVND come from the germline V gene (reference sequence). Trimming took 3 bases from V and 6 from J; bases not matched to a gene: 5. The CDR3 loop reads CASSIPSGREQYF. CDR3 in DNA: TGTGCCAGTAGTATCCCTAGCGGCCGCGAGCAGTACTTC. The whole variable domain, remainder taken from reference TRBV19 and TRBJ2-7, is DGGITQSPKYLFRKEGQNVTLSCEQNLNHDAMYWYRQDPGQGLRLIYYSQIVNDFQKGDIAEGYSVSREKKESFPLTVTSAQKNPTAFYLCASSIPSGREQYFGPGTRLTVT.

The CDR3 region is CASENWASPDGRGEQYF. The CDR3 DNA sequence: TGTGCCAGCGAAAATTGGGCTTCCCCGGACGGTCGGGGCGAGCAGTACTTC. V and J are TRBV28 and TRBJ2-7, with D maybe TRBD2 (5 bases). The germline V and J ends were trimmed by 8 bases and 6 bases, with 29 bases remaining between them. Germline V gene data show CDR1 as MDHEN and CDR2 as SYDVKM. This CDR3 is built from 17 residues.

This clone was seen a few times. CDR3 in amino acids: CASSRRQPPTDEKLFF. In DNA, the CDR3 is TGTGCCAGTAGCCGGAGACAGCCCCCCACCGATGAAAAACTGTTTTTT. The chain uses TRBV19 and TRBJ1-4; possibly TRBD1 for D (5 bases). From germline, CDR1 is LNHDA and CDR2 SQIVND (reference sequence). V was pared by 6 bases and J by 6 bases, with 20 bases between. The CDR3 sequence is 16 residues long.

The chain uses TRBV30 and TRBJ1-2; a possible D gene is TRBD1 (5 bases). This CDR3 region has 15 residues. Germline CDR1 and CDR2: GTSNPN and SVGIG (reference sequence). Trimming left V 0 bases short and J 5 bases short, with 16 bases between. The CDR3 reads CAWSVGEGDGYGYTF. CDR3 bases: TGTGCCTGGAGTGTAGGGGAGGGCGATGGGTATGGCTACACCTTC.

The chain has TRBV5-1 and TRBJ2-2, with 8 nucleotides matching TRBD1. V was clipped by 2 bases and J by 4 bases; unmatched bases: 4. The V gene's germline CDR1 is SGHRS and CDR2 YFSETQ. The CDR3 runs to 15 residues. The DNA of the CDR3 is TGCGCCAGCAGCTTTCAGGGGGCGGTCACCGGGGAGCTGTTTTTT. It encodes CASSFQGAVTGELFF.

This chain uses TRBV18 with TRBJ1-3; the D gene is possibly TRBD1 (5 bases). There are 17 residues in the CDR3. The germline V and J ends were trimmed by 0 bases and 1 base, with 13 bases remaining between them. Germline V CDR1 and CDR2: KGHSH, LQKENI. The CDR3 loop reads CASSPPSTKGSGNTIYF. The CDR3 DNA sequence: TGTGCCAGCTCACCACCGTCGACGAAGGGGTCTGGAAACACCATATATTTT.